Following are 17 T cell receptor beta chains from one sample sequenced in a study of T cell repertoires in cytomegalovirus infection. TCRdb recomputed calls from the reads with MiXCR, one row per CDR3 protein. The sample records under 600,000 distinct CDR3 sequences, 16% being singletons. The specimen was CD8+ T cells from PBMCs. The source is a human donor in good health (CMV status not recorded). Some clones in this sample may be carry-over from other donors' samples.

This clonotype was counted at least ten times. The chain joins TRBV7-2 to TRBJ1-5, with a tentative D call TRBD1 (5 bases). V was pared by 3 bases and J by 6 bases, with 12 bases between. The CDR3 covers 14 residues. Germline loops: CDR1 SGHTA, CDR2 FQGNSA. The CDR3 protein is CASSLGGDGQPQHF. CDR3 nucleotides: TGTGCCAGCAGCTTGGGAGGGGACGGTCAGCCCCAGCATTTT.

This rearrangement joins TRBV2 to TRBJ2-1; D not certain. Germline CDR1 SNHLY, CDR2 FYNNEI. Trimming removed 5 bases from V and 0 bases from J, with 17 bases in between. This CDR3 is built from 17 residues. CDR3 region: CASSQEGVLRSYNEQFF. CDR3 sequence (DNA): TGTGCCAGCAGTCAAGAAGGTGTCCTTCGCTCCTACAATGAGCAGTTCTTC.

This clonotype was counted once. The rearrangement joins TRBV29-1 to TRBJ2-1; no reliable D call. Trimming removed 6 bases from V and 1 base from J, with 13 bases in between. CDR1 and CDR2 from the germline V gene are SQVTM and ANQGSEA. The CDR3 is made up of 14 amino acids. CDR3 sequence reads: CSVLGGVSYNEQFF. CDR3 nucleotides: TGCAGCGTCCTCGGCGGCGTATCCTACAATGAGCAGTTCTTC.

This clonotype occurred many times. This chain joins TRBV7-3 and TRBJ2-7, with 12 bases lining up with TRBD2. Germline V gene lookup returns CDR1 SGHTA and CDR2 FQGTGA. This CDR3 is built from 18 residues. Losses at the gene ends were 5 bases for V and 3 bases for J; bases not matched to a gene: 14. CDR3 protein: CASSAAPGSTSGSYEQYF. CDR3 nucleotide sequence: TGTGCCAGCAGCGCGGCCCCCGGATCGACTAGCGGGAGCTACGAGCAGTACTTC. Filled out from reference TRBV7-3 and TRBJ2-7, the complete variable domain reads GAGVSQTPSNKVTEKGKYVELRCDPISGHTALYWYRQSLGQGPEFLIYFQGTGAADDSGLPNDRFFAVRPEGSVSTLKIQRTERGDSAVYLCASSAAPGSTSGSYEQYFGPGTRLTVT.

This clonotype has a count of ten or more. V is TRBV7-8 and J is TRBJ2-1; D may be TRBD2 (5 bases). Germline assignment: CDR1 SGHVS and CDR2 FQNEAQ. V was shortened by 5 bases and J by 7 bases, with 12 bases between the two germline ends. The CDR3 spans 13 residues. The DNA for the CDR3 is TGTGCCAGCAGCGTGGACGGACTGAATGAGCAGTTCTTC. It encodes CASSVDGLNEQFF.

This clonotype was detected once. The chain uses TRBV29-1 and TRBJ2-1, with TRBD1 matching 11 bases. The CDR3 is 13 residues long. Germline values: CDR1 SQVTM, CDR2 ANQGSEA. Trimming at V came to 8 bases and at J to 5 bases, leaving 5 bases not matched to a gene. As DNA, the CDR3 is TGCAGCACGACGGACAGGGGGCACAATGAGCAGTTCTTC. It yields the protein CSTTDRGHNEQFF.

This clonotype was observed many times. This sequence joins TRBV23-1 and TRBJ2-3, with 7 bases fitting TRBD1. TRBV23-1 is recorded as an ORF, its role being uncertain. Trimming removed 0 bases from V and 2 bases from J; junction bases left unmatched: 5. CDR3 length: 16 residues. The CDR3 DNA reads TGCGCCAGCAGTCAATCGAAGGGACAGCTCACAGATACGCAGTATTTT. It codes for CASSQSKGQLTDTQYF.

This sequence joins TRBV5-8 and TRBJ2-7, with 9 bases lining up with TRBD1. This CDR3 is 17 amino acids long. Per the germline V gene, CDR1 is SGHTS and CDR2 is YDEGEE. V lost 0 bases and J lost 0; bases outside the gene matches: 7. The CDR3 region has the DNA TGTGCCAGCAGCTTGGGGTCCCCGGACAGGGGCTCCTACGAGCAGTACTTC. It yields the protein CASSLGSPDRGSYEQYF. The variable domain in full, with the rest retrieved from reference TRBV5-8 and TRBJ2-7, is EAGVTQSPTHLIKTRGQQATLRCSPISGHTSVYWYQQALGLGLQFLLWYDEGEERNRGNFPPRFSGRQFPNYSSELNVNALELEDSALYLCASSLGSPDRGSYEQYFGPGTRLTVT.

This clonotype was picked up many times. V is TRBV11-1 and J is TRBJ2-3, with TRBD2 matching 9 bases. Per germline, CDR1 SGHAT and CDR2 FQDESV (reference sequence). V was clipped by 3 bases and J by 0 bases; unmatched bases: 7. The CDR3 contains 17 residues. As DNA, the CDR3 is TGTGCCAGCAGCTTTGGTCCTAGCGGGGTTAGCACAGATACGCAGTATTTT. It specifies CASSFGPSGVSTDTQYF.

This clonotype was counted many times. This sequence joins TRBV10-3 and TRBJ2-1; TRBD2 aligns across 10 bases. The CDR3 runs to 10 residues. V trimming: 10 bases; J trimming: 9 bases; junction bases outside the gene matches: 0. Germline V gives CDR1 ENHRY, CDR2 SYGVKD. Written as DNA, the CDR3 is TGTGCCACTAGCGGGAGTGAGCAGTTCTTC. It specifies CATSGSEQFF.

The V call is TRBV5-4, the J call TRBJ2-7; D is possibly TRBD2 (5 bases). The CDR3 extends over 17 amino acids. With 0 bases removed from V and 1 base from J, the gap between germline ends came to 17 bases. Looked up from germline, CDR1 is SGHNT and CDR2 is YYREEE (reference sequence). Written as DNA, the CDR3 is TGTGCCAGCAGCTTGGCCGCCCGCAGAGGGCCTTCCTACGAGCAGTACTTC. Amino acids: CASSLAARRGPSYEQYF.

There are a few counts of this clonotype. The V call is TRBV12-3 or TRBV12-4, the J call TRBJ1-2, with unresolved D. This CDR3 comprises 14 residues. Trimming cost V 2 bases and J 8 bases, with 15 bases left between them. The CDR3 is CASSLYGLFQGYTF. In DNA, the CDR3 is TGTGCCAGCAGTTTATACGGACTGTTTCAGGGCTACACCTTC.

For this clonotype: A much more abundant neighbour one base away suggests this may be a read error. The rearrangement joins TRBV10-3 to TRBJ1-2; 10 positions match TRBD1. Per the germline V gene, CDR1 is ENHRY and CDR2 is SYGVKD. The CDR3 contains 14 residues. V shed 4 bases and J 1 base; nucleotides not matched to a gene: 0. CDR3: CAISGDRGNYGYTF. As DNA, the CDR3 is TGTGCCATCAGTGGGGACAGGGGTAACTATGGCTACACCTTC.

This clonotype came up a few times. The chain's CDR3 is CASSVRSLPSFYGYTF. The CDR3 DNA reads TGTGCCAGCAGTGTCAGAAGTTTACCCTCGTTCTATGGCTACACCTTC. This chain links TRBV2 with TRBJ1-2; unclear D gene. This CDR3 region has 16 residues. With 4 bases removed from V and 4 bases from J, the gap between germline ends came to 19 bases. The V gene's germline CDR1 is SNHLY and CDR2 FYNNEI.

The chain employs TRBV7-9 and TRBJ2-7, with D perhaps TRBD1 (6 bases). Between the trimmed V and J ends, which lost 1 base and 6 bases, there was a span of 10 bases. The CDR3 has 13 amino acids. Germline CDR1 reads SEHNR; CDR2 reads FQNEAQ (reference sequence). CDR3: CASSLGPGVEQYF. The DNA for the CDR3 is TGTGCCAGCAGCTTAGGGCCAGGGGTCGAGCAGTACTTC.

This clonotype was seen only a few times. The chain uses TRBV7-3 and TRBJ2-3; TRBD2 might be the D (6 bases). V gave up 1 base and J gave up 4 bases, with 9 bases separating them. Germline assignment: CDR1 SGHTA and CDR2 FQGTGA. The CDR3 length is 14 residues. This CDR3 reads CASSLMTRPDTQYF. For the CDR3, the DNA is TGTGCCAGCAGCTTAATGACTAGGCCAGATACGCAGTATTTT.

The chain links TRBV27 to TRBJ2-1, with TRBD1 matching 9 bases. The CDR3 consists of 17 residues. Germline CDR1 MNHEY, CDR2 SMNVEV (reference sequence). V shed 4 bases and J 0 bases; nucleotides not matched to a gene: 7. The CDR3 DNA is TGTGCCAGCAGTTGGACAGGGGTCGAAAGCTCCTACAATGAGCAGTTCTTC. Translated: CASSWTGVESSYNEQFF.